This T cell receptor (beta chain) was retrieved from a study of blood T cells in healthy people across ages. Study-level findings and limits: Estimated diversity that came from one million T cells was considered an underestimate. Versus aged donors, long-lived donors had higher diversity and more naive CD4+ cells.

For the second PCR, which ran for about 7 to 11 cycles, a sample-barcoded 5' primer and a J-beta primer mix were used. MiXCR, applied by TCRdb to the 5' RACE reads, yields one record per CDR3 protein. The sample lists 1.5 million to 2 million distinct CDR3 sequences, around 40% seen once, with roughly 23% in the top ten. The CDR3 has 14 amino acids. V was trimmed by 0 bases and J by 7 bases, leaving 14 bases between them. Looked up from germline, CDR1 is SGHRS and CDR2 is YFSETQ. Extraction of total RNA produced a minimum of 5 micrograms from each sample. As regards this clonotype: The antigen is undetermined.

This sequence originates from a human donor in good health. This chain links TRBV5-1 with TRBJ2-7; D is possibly TRBD2 (5 bases). The sequencing input was blood. CDR3 protein: CASSLAGIEGEQYF. In DNA, the CDR3 is TGCGCCAGCAGCTTGGCGGGGATCGAAGGGGAGCAGTACTTC.